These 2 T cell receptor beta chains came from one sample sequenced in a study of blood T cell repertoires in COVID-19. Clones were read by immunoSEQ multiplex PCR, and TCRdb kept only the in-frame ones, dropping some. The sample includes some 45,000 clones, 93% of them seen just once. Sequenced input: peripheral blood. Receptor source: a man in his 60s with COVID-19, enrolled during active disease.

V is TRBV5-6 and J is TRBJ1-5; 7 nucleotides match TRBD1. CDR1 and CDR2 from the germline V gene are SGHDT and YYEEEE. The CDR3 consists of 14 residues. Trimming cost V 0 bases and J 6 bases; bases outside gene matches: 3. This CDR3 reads CASSLGQGGQPQHF. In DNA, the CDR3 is TGTGCCAGCAGCTTGGGACAGGGAGGTCAGCCCCAGCATTTT.

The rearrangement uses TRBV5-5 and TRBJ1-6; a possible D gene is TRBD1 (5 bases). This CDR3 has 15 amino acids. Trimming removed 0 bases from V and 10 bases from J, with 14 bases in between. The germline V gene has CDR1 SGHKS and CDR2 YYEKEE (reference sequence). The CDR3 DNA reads TGTGCCAGCAGCTTGGGGTTCGGGGGACCCTCACCCCTCCACTTT. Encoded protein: CASSLGFGGPSPLHF.